These 6 T cell receptor beta chains came from one sample sequenced in a study of read filtering for tumor transcriptome and immune sequencing. Molecular barcoded adaptors covering alpha/delta and beta/gamma chains were used on approximately 400 ng RNA. From the reads, TCRdb called clonotypes with MiXCR, one entry per CDR3 protein. Found here are around 31,000 distinct CDR3 sequences, approximately 17% of them singletons; the top ten hold 16%. Sequencing was done on a sample of a population of CD138-negative cells sorted from bone marrow. These receptors were collected from a donor older than 35 with multiple myeloma.

This clonotype was picked up many times. A read error may account for a junction end that differs from germline. This chain joins TRBV5-1 and TRBJ2-7, with D possibly matching TRBD2 (5 bases). This CDR3 contains 14 residues. Germline V gives CDR1 SGHRS, CDR2 YFSETQ. CDR3: CASSLGLGGYEQYF. CDR3 DNA: TGCGCCAGCAGCTTGGGCCTTGGCGGGTACGAGCAGTATTTC.

This clonotype has only a few counts. This rearrangement joins TRBV23-1 to TRBJ1-1, with D perhaps matching TRBD1 (5 bases). TRBV23-1 is classed as an ORF, of uncertain function. This CDR3 has 13 residues. The V gene lost 8 bases and the J gene lost 5 bases, with 15 bases spanning the gap. CDR3 amino acids: CASVWSGGTEAFF. The CDR3 nucleotides read TGCGCCAGCGTTTGGTCCGGGGGAACTGAAGCTTTCTTT.

The CDR3 nucleotides read TGCGCCAGCAAAGGCCTGGACAGGGACTACGAGCAGTACTTC. Translating it yields CASKGLDRDYEQYF. The chain employs TRBV4-1 and TRBJ2-7; 8 bases are a match to TRBD1. Germline values: CDR1 MGHRA, CDR2 YSYEKL. J gave up 3 bases and V 7 bases, and 8 bases lay outside the gene matches. The CDR3 has 14 amino acids.

The chain employs TRBV30 and TRBJ2-1; D is unresolved. V lost 1 base to trimming and J lost 0 bases, with 7 bases between them. The V gene's germline CDR1 is GTSNPN and CDR2 SVGIG (reference sequence). The CDR3 covers 14 residues. Written as DNA, the CDR3 is TGTGCCTGGAGTGGGTCGGACTCCTACAATGAGCAGTTCTTC. It is translated as CAWSGSDSYNEQFF.

The V gene is TRBV10-3, the J gene TRBJ2-3, with D perhaps TRBD1 (6 bases). The germline CDR1 and CDR2 sequences are ENHRY and SYGVKD. The CDR3 contains 15 residues. Trimming took off 2 bases at V and 4 bases at J, with 13 bases between the two ends. In DNA form, the CDR3 reads TGTGCCATCAGTGAGCCGTCGACAGGTTCAGATACGCAGTATTTT. It is translated as CAISEPSTGSDTQYF.

This chain joins TRBV11-2 and TRBJ2-7, with D possibly TRBD1 on 5 matching bases. CDR1 and CDR2 from the germline V gene are SGHAT and FQNNGV. This CDR3 contains 15 residues. V lost 0 bases to trimming and J lost 3 bases, with 12 bases between them. The DNA for the CDR3 is TGTGCCAGCAGCTTAGACAGGGCTAGTGGCTACGAGCAGTACTTC. This sequence encodes CASSLDRASGYEQYF. The whole variable domain, filled in from reference TRBV11-2 and TRBJ2-7, reads EAGVAQSPRYKIIEKRQSVAFWCNPISGHATLYWYQQILGQGPKLLIQFQNNGVVDDSQLPKDRFSAERLKGVDSTLKIQPAKLEDSAVYLCASSLDRASGYEQYFGPGTRLTVT.